One sample yielded the 6 T cell receptor beta chains listed below, sequenced in a study of naive and memory T cell subsets. An oligonucleotide containing a UMI was ligated to the 3' end of TCR cDNA. The SP2 primer and nested alpha and beta constant region primers amplified ligated cDNA in four rounds. TCRdb re-derived calls from the 5' RACE reads in MiXCR, one entry per CDR3 protein. The table includes roughly 62,000 distinct CDR3 sequences, under 10% detected once. The receptors stem from a female donor in good health.

This clonotype was seen a handful of times. The chain links TRBV7-2 to TRBJ2-3, with D maybe TRBD2 (5 bases). V dropped 4 bases and J dropped 2 bases, with 7 bases sitting between them. This CDR3 has 13 amino acids. Per germline, CDR1 SGHTA and CDR2 FQGNSA. The CDR3 loop is CASSSEVTDTQYF. As DNA, the CDR3 is TGTGCCAGCAGCTCGGAGGTCACAGATACGCAGTATTTT. The whole variable domain, remainder taken from reference TRBV7-2 and TRBJ2-3, is GAGVSQSPSNKVTEKGKDVELRCDPISGHTALYWYRQSLGQGLEFLIYFQGNSAPDKSGLPSDRFSAERTGGSVSTLTIQRTQQEDSAVYLCASSSEVTDTQYFGPGTRLTVL.

The rearrangement links TRBV12-3 or TRBV12-4 to TRBJ2-7, with 10 bases that match TRBD1. With V trimmed by 5 bases and J by 3 bases, 7 bases remained unmatched. This CDR3 has 15 amino acids. CDR3 in amino acids: CASSPGTGANYEQYF. The CDR3 DNA is TGTGCCAGCAGTCCAGGGACAGGGGCCAACTACGAGCAGTACTTC.

A single count supports this clonotype. One end of the junction does not line up with germline, which may come from a read error. The gene calls are TRBV6-5 and TRBJ1-6, with TRBD1 matching over 11 bases. This CDR3 has 15 residues. Germline loops: CDR1 MNHEY, CDR2 SVGAGI. This CDR3 is CASSQGQGVKSPLNF. CDR3 DNA: TGTGCCAGCAGTCAGGGACAGGGGGTTAAGTCACCCCTCAACTTT.

This clonotype was found a few times. The V and J genes are TRBV4-1 and TRBJ2-1; D is ambiguous. V shed 2 bases and J shed 7 bases, with 6 bases lying between them. This CDR3 contains 12 residues. The germline V gene encodes CDR1 MGHRA and CDR2 YSYEKL. The chain's CDR3 is CASSQSRNEQFF. The CDR3 nucleotides read TGCGCCAGCAGCCAAAGCAGGAATGAGCAGTTCTTC.

The CDR3 sequence is CATSDSPGASGTGANVLTF. CDR3 coding DNA: TGTGCCACCAGTGATTCACCCGGGGCTAGCGGGACTGGGGCCAACGTCCTGACTTTC. This chain connects TRBV24-1 to TRBJ2-6, with 9 bases identical to TRBD2. Germline V gene data show CDR1 as KGHDR and CDR2 as SFDVKD. V lost 2 bases to trimming and J lost 2 bases; unmatched junction nucleotides: 9. This CDR3 is built from 19 residues.

This clonotype was seen many times. The chain carries TRBV7-2 and TRBJ2-5; D is ambiguous. Germline values: CDR1 SGHTA, CDR2 FQGNSA. The CDR3 runs to 11 residues. V lost 5 bases and J 4 bases, leaving 5 bases between the germline ends. The CDR3 DNA reads TGTGCCAGCAGCATTACAGAGACCCAGTACTTC. Protein: CASSITETQYF.